The entry below describes one T cell receptor beta chain. The record originates from a study of T cell changes during pregnancy in multiple sclerosis. Data came from immunoSEQ multiplex PCR; TCRdb stores just in-frame clones and leaves some out. The table includes approximately 100,000 clones, around 90% detected once. The sequenced sample was peripheral blood, obtained after pregnancy. The origin of this receptor is a female donor with multiple sclerosis, enrolled in a pregnancy study.

The CDR3 spells CATSRNLGEPGYTF. CDR3 in DNA: TGTGCCACCAGCAGAAACCTCGGGGAGCCAGGCTACACCTTC. This chain connects TRBV15 to TRBJ1-2; no definite D call. The length of the CDR3 is 14 residues. V lost 2 bases, J lost 8 bases, and 15 bases lay in between. Germline lookup yields CDR1 LNHNV and CDR2 YYDKDF (reference sequence).